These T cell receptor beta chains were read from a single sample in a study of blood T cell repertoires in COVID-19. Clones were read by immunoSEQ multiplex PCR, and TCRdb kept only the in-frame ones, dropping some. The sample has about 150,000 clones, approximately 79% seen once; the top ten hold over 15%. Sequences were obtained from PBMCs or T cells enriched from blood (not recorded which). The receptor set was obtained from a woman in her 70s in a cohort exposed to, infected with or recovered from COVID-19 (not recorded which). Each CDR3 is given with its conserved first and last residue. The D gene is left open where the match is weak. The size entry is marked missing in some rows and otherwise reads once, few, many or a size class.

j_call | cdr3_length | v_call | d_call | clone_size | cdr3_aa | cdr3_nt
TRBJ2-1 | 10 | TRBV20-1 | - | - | CSVTHNEQFF | TGCAGTGTCACACACAATGAGCAGTTCTTC
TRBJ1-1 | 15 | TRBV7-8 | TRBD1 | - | CASSAGQGANTEAFF | TGTGCCAGCAGCGCAGGACAGGGGGCGAACACTGAAGCTTTCTTT
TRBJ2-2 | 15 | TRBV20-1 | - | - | CSASSLRKNTGELFF | TGCAGTGCTAGTAGTCTAAGAAAGAACACCGGGGAGCTGTTTTTT
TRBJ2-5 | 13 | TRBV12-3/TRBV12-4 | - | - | CASSRRVGETLYF | TGTGCCAGCAGCCGCCGGGTGGGAGAGACCCTGTACTTC
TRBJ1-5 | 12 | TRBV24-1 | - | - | CATSQSNQPQHF | TGTGCCACCAGCCAGAGCAATCAGCCCCAGCATTTT
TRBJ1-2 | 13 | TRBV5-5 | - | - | CASSLRQVYGYTF | TGTGCCAGCAGCTTGCGACAGGTCTATGGCTACACCTTC
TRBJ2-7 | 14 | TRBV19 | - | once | CASSRFRDSYEQYF | TGTGCCAGTAGTCGGTTCAGGGATTCCTACGAGCAGTACTTC
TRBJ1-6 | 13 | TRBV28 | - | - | CASRATGDSPLHF | TGTGCCAGCCGTGCGACTGGCGATTCACCCCTCCACTTT
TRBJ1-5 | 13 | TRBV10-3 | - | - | CAISSGFNQPQHF | TGTGCCATCAGCTCCGGGTTTAATCAGCCCCAGCATTTT
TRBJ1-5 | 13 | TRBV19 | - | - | CASRSVLGQPQHF | TGTGCCAGTAGGTCCGTGCTAGGTCAGCCCCAGCATTTT
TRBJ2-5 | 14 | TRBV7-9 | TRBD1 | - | CASSLVSGGETQYF | TGTGCCAGCAGCTTAGTTTCAGGGGGAGAGACCCAGTACTTC
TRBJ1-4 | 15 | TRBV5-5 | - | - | CASSLAGGSNEKLFF | TGTGCCAGCAGCTTGGCGGGGGGCTCAAATGAAAAACTGTTTTTT
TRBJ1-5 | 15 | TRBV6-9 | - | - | CASSSGGDSNQPQHF | TGTGCCAGCAGTTCGGGTGGAGATAGCAATCAGCCCCAGCATTTT
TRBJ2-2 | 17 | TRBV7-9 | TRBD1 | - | CASSKTPGTGGLGELFF | TGTGCCAGCAGCAAAACCCCGGGGACAGGGGGACTCGGGGAGCTGTTTTTT
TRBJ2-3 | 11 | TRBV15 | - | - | CATSNRDTQYF | TGTGCCACCAGCAATAGAGATACGCAGTATTTT
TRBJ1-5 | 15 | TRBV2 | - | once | CASSADSGGNQPQHF | TGTGCCAGCAGCGCGGATTCGGGGGGGAATCAGCCCCAGCATTTT
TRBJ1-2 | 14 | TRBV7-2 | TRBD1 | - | CASSLTGTGYGYTF | TGTGCCAGCAGCTTGACCGGGACAGGGTATGGCTACACCTTC
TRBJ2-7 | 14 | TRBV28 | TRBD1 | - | CASASGTAPYEQYF | TGTGCCAGCGCTAGTGGGACAGCTCCCTACGAGCAGTACTTC
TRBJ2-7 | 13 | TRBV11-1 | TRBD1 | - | CASSTTGAYEQYF | TGTGCCAGCAGCACTACAGGGGCCTACGAGCAGTACTTC
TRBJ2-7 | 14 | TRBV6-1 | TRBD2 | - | CASSTGGRSYEQYF | TGTGCCAGCAGTACGGGGGGGAGGTCCTACGAGCAGTACTTC
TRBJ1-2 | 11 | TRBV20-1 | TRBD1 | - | CSAQGQEGYTF | TGCAGTGCTCAAGGACAGGAGGGCTACACCTTC
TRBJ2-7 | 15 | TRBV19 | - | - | CASSIDWRLRYEQYF | TGTGCCAGTAGTATCGACTGGCGTCTTCGATACGAGCAGTACTTC
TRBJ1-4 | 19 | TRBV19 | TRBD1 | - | CASTEGPIVGTVRREKLFF | TGTGCCAGTACCGAGGGACCCATTGTGGGGACAGTTCGGCGTGAAAAACTGTTTTTT
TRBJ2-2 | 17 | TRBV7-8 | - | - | CASSFLQGLGITGELFF | TGTGCCAGCAGCTTTCTGCAGGGTCTGGGGATTACCGGGGAGCTGTTTTTT
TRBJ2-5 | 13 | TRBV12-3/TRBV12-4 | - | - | CASSLLYQETQYF | TGTGCCAGCAGTTTACTATACCAAGAGACCCAGTACTTC
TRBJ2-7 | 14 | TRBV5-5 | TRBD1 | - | CASSLRTGDGEQYF | TGTGCCAGCAGCTTAAGGACAGGGGATGGTGAGCAGTACTTC
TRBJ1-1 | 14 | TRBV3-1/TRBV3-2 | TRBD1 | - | CASSLTGGNTEAFF | TGTGCCAGCAGCCTCACAGGGGGGAACACTGAAGCTTTCTTT
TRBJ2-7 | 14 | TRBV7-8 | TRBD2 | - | CASSLDLAAYEQYF | TGTGCCAGCAGCTTAGATCTAGCGGCCTACGAGCAGTACTTC
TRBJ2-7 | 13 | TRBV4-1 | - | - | CASSQVVDYEQYF | TGCGCCAGCAGCCAAGTGGTAGATTACGAGCAGTACTTC
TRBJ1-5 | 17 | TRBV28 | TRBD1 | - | CASSLNEYRGPNQPQHF | TGTGCCAGCAGTTTAAATGAATACAGGGGGCCCAATCAGCCCCAGCATTTT
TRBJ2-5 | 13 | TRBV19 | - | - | CASRSISGETQYF | TGTGCCAGTCGTTCTATTTCGGGGGAGACCCAGTACTTC
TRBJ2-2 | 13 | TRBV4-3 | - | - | CASSLEGGGELFF | TGCGCCAGCAGCCTGGAAGGGGGCGGGGAGCTGTTTTTT
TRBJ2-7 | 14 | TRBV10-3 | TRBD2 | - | CAISEGLAGYEQYF | TGTGCCATCAGTGAGGGACTAGCGGGATACGAGCAGTACTTC
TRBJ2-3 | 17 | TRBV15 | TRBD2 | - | CATSRYPTSGSTDTQYF | TGTGCCACCAGCAGATACCCGACTAGCGGGAGCACAGATACGCAGTATTTT
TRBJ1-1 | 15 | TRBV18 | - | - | CASSPPSSSNTEAFF | TGTGCCAGCTCACCACCCAGTAGCTCTAACACTGAAGCTTTCTTT
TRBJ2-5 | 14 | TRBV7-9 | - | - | CASSSQGSRETQYF | TGTGCCAGCAGCTCCCAGGGTTCACGGGAGACCCAGTACTTC
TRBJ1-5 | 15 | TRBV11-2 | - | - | CASSPSGTGYQPQHF | TGTGCCAGCAGCCCGAGTGGCACAGGGTACCAGCCCCAGCATTTT
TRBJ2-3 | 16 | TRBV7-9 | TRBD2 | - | CASSSSAGGGTDTQYF | TGTGCCAGCAGCTCATCGGCGGGGGGAGGCACAGATACGCAGTATTTT
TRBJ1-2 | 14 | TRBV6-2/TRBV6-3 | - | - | CASSYHRETYGYTF | TGTGCCAGCAGTTATCACAGGGAGACCTATGGCTACACCTTC
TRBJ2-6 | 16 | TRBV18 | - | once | CASSRGWATGANVLTF | TGTGCCAGCTCACGTGGATGGGCGACCGGGGCCAACGTCCTGACTTTC